Below, 31 T cell receptor beta chains from the same sample are listed, as sequenced in a study of blood T cell repertoires in COVID-19. Clones were read by immunoSEQ multiplex PCR, and TCRdb kept only the in-frame ones, dropping some. The sample contains about 140,000 clones, about 70% of which appear only once. Sequencing used peripheral blood. The source is a man at least 80 years old with acute or convalescent COVID-19.

The gene calls are TRBV11-3 and TRBJ2-1; 9 bases align to TRBD1. CDR1 SGHNT and CDR2 YENEEA come from the germline V gene. J was trimmed by 7 bases and V by 1 base; bases with no gene match: 14. The length of the CDR3 is 18 residues. CDR3 sequence: CASSLGGWGGQGSNEQFF. CDR3 coding DNA: TGTGCCAGCAGCTTAGGGGGCTGGGGGGGACAGGGTTCAAATGAGCAGTTCTTC.

The V gene is TRBV4-3, the J gene TRBJ2-5, with D maybe TRBD2 (6 bases). V was trimmed by 1 base and J by 4 bases, leaving 13 bases between them. This CDR3 contains 15 residues. In germline, CDR1 is LGHNA, CDR2 YSLEER. This chain's CDR3 is CASSQGGIGGETQYF. In DNA form, the CDR3 reads TGCGCCAGCAGCCAAGGTGGCATCGGGGGAGAGACCCAGTACTTC.

This clone came up a few times. The gene calls are TRBV7-6 and TRBJ1-2; D not certain. The CDR3 runs 13 residues. V was trimmed by 2 bases and J by 8 bases, leaving 12 bases between them. Per germline, CDR1 SGHVS and CDR2 FNYEAQ. CDR3 in amino acids: CASSLSGFEGYTF. The CDR3, as DNA: TGTGCCAGCAGCTTATCGGGTTTCGAAGGCTACACCTTC.

With respect to this clone: The conserved phenylalanine or tryptophan normally closing the CDR3 is absent here, so this likely arose from a read error. In DNA, the CDR3 is TGTGCCAGCAGTTCTTCCGGGATCTCGGGAGGCTACACCCTC. Protein sequence: CASSSSGISGGYTL. The chain is built from TRBV6-1 and TRBJ1-2; unclear D gene. The germline V gene encodes CDR1 MNHNS and CDR2 SASEGT. CDR3 size: 14 residues. V was pared by 5 bases and J by 8 bases, with 18 bases between.

This chain links TRBV7-2 with TRBJ2-3; 8 bases align to TRBD1. Germline-derived CDR1 and CDR2 are SGHTA and FQGNSA. V lost 5 bases, J lost 2 bases, and 9 bases stayed unmatched. CDR3 length: 16 residues. CDR3 DNA: TGTGCCAGCAGCCCTGGACAGGGATGGGACACAGATACGCAGTATTTT. Translation gives CASSPGQGWDTDTQYF.

The chain joins TRBV6-6 to TRBJ2-2, with D uncertain. From germline, CDR1 is MNHNY and CDR2 SVGAGI (reference sequence). V was clipped by 0 bases and J by 6 bases, with 5 bases between them. This CDR3 contains 13 residues. CDR3 amino acids: CASSYSLSGELFF. The CDR3 bases are TGTGCCAGCAGTTACTCATTATCCGGGGAGCTGTTTTTT.

There are a few counts of this clone. The chain carries TRBV11-1 and TRBJ2-2; 9 bases map to TRBD1. The J segment lost 3 bases and the V segment lost 5 bases, leaving 1 base of the junction unmatched. Germline V gives CDR1 SGHAT, CDR2 FQDESV (reference sequence). This CDR3 comprises 14 residues. DNA of the CDR3: TGTGCCAGCAGCCGGGACAGGGACACCGGGGAGCTGTTTTTT. The encoded protein is CASSRDRDTGELFF.

The chain has TRBV9 and TRBJ2-3, with D maybe TRBD1 (6 bases). The germline CDR1 and CDR2 sequences are SGDLS and YYNGEE. Trimming took off 6 bases at V and 1 base at J, with 12 bases between the two ends. This CDR3 has 14 amino acids. Here the CDR3 reads CASNQGLRTDTQYF. The CDR3 nucleotides read TGTGCCAGCAACCAGGGGCTCCGCACAGATACGCAGTATTTT.

V is TRBV11-3 and J is TRBJ2-3, with 8 nucleotides matching TRBD2. The CDR3 extends over 20 amino acids. V trimming: 5 bases; J trimming: 7 bases; junction bases outside the gene matches: 26. CDR1 SGHNT and CDR2 YENEEA come from the germline V gene. The CDR3 here is CASSGGGGTLPYPVRNTQYF. The DNA of the CDR3 is TGTGCCAGCAGCGGCGGCGGGGGGACTCTACCTTACCCGGTACGGAATACGCAGTATTTT.

This clone was detected ten times or more. The chain has TRBV4-1 and TRBJ1-6; 7 bases are shared with TRBD1. From germline, CDR1 is MGHRA and CDR2 YSYEKL. The V and J ends lost 8 bases and 5 bases, in that order; junction bases with no gene match: 9. The CDR3 covers 15 residues. The CDR3 region is CASGLRDRDNSPLHF. For the CDR3, the DNA is TGCGCCAGCGGTCTCCGGGACAGAGATAATTCACCCCTCCACTTT.

The chain links TRBV5-5 to TRBJ1-6; possible D gene TRBD1, 6 bases. The germline gives CDR1 SGHKS, CDR2 YYEKEE (reference sequence). Trimming removed 0 bases from V and 6 bases from J, with 22 bases in between. This CDR3 has 19 residues. CDR3 DNA sequence: TGTGCCAGCAGCTTGGAGGGGGGGGGCTCTGCCCAGGGTAATTCACCCCTCCACTTT. Its protein product is CASSLEGGGSAQGNSPLHF.

The rearrangement joins TRBV4-1 to TRBJ1-6, with a weak D call TRBD1 (6 bases). V was clipped by 0 bases and J by 12 bases, with 15 bases between them. The CDR3 runs to 15 residues. The germline gives CDR1 MGHRA, CDR2 YSYEKL. The CDR3 DNA reads as TGCGCCAGCAGCCAAGAGGAAGGGGGTGACCTACCCCTCCACTTT. This encodes CASSQEEGGDLPLHF.

The V call is TRBV28, the J call TRBJ2-7; 8 nucleotides line up with TRBD1. CDR3 size: 14 residues. J lost 4 bases, V lost 6 bases, and 8 bases had no gene match. Germline lookup yields CDR1 MDHEN and CDR2 SYDVKM. Here the CDR3 reads CASRPPGQEYEQYF. The CDR3 DNA reads TGTGCCAGCAGACCTCCGGGACAGGAATACGAGCAGTACTTC.

The chain has TRBV6-1 and TRBJ1-4, with D maybe TRBD1 (6 bases). Per germline, CDR1 MNHNS and CDR2 SASEGT. Between the trimmed V and J ends, which lost 1 base and 4 bases, there was a span of 10 bases. The CDR3 consists of 15 residues. CDR3 in DNA: TGTGCCAGCAGTGAAGTCCTGGACAGTAATGAAAAACTGTTTTTT. It translates to CASSEVLDSNEKLFF.

This chain joins TRBV6-6 and TRBJ2-1; 12 nucleotides match TRBD1. V gave up 5 bases and J gave up 9 bases; unmatched junction bases: 17. Germline lookup yields CDR1 MNHNY and CDR2 SVGAGI (reference sequence). The CDR3 consists of 18 residues. CDR3 sequence (DNA): TGTGCCAGCAGTCCCCGGGACAGGGGGCGGGTAGCTGGAGGTGAGCAGTTCTTC. Protein product: CASSPRDRGRVAGGEQFF.

The J gene is TRBJ1-4, the V gene TRBV5-8; 8 nucleotides line up with TRBD1. From germline, CDR1 is SGHTS and CDR2 YDEGEE. CDR3 length equals 15 residues. V was clipped by 4 bases and J by 7 bases; unmatched bases: 9. This chain's CDR3 is CASSRDGTGGEKLFF. DNA of the CDR3: TGTGCCAGCAGCCGGGACGGGACAGGCGGTGAAAAACTGTTTTTT.

This clone is a singleton in its sample. J is TRBJ2-2 and V is TRBV6-1; TRBD2 matches 7 bases. This CDR3 is built from 14 residues. Trimming removed 1 base from V and 7 bases from J; junction bases left unmatched: 3. Per germline, CDR1 MNHNS and CDR2 SASEGT. CDR3 DNA: TGTGCCAGCAGTGAAGGGGAGGGGTTCGGGGAGCTGTTTTTT. Encoded protein: CASSEGEGFGELFF.

The rearrangement joins TRBV7-8 to TRBJ2-1; TRBD2 matches at 8 bases. This CDR3 is built from 18 residues. The ends lost 5 bases at V and 0 bases at J; junction bases unmatched: 12. Germline V gene sequence: CDR1 SGHVS, CDR2 FQNEAQ. CDR3 residues: CASSRGLGGGSSYNEQFF. The CDR3 coding sequence is TGTGCCAGCAGCCGAGGACTCGGCGGGGGGAGCTCCTACAATGAGCAGTTCTTC.

V usage is TRBV19 and J usage is TRBJ2-3; D gene uncertain. CDR1 and CDR2 (germline): LNHDA, SQIVND (reference sequence). The CDR3 extends over 13 amino acids. The V end lost 2 bases, the J end lost 5 bases, and 8 bases lay between the germline ends. CDR3 amino acids: CASSINREDTQYF. The CDR3 DNA follows: TGTGCCAGTAGTATAAACAGAGAAGATACGCAGTATTTT.

V gene TRBV7-7 combines with J gene TRBJ2-3; 8 nucleotides line up with TRBD1. The CDR3 spans 13 residues. CDR1 and CDR2 (germline): SSHAT, FNYEAQ (reference sequence). The V gene end was trimmed by 5 bases and the J gene end by 5 bases; junction bases not matched to a gene: 3. The CDR3 bases are TGTGCCAGCAGCCCAGGGGGCGGAGATACGCAGTATTTT. This codes for CASSPGGGDTQYF.

This clone was seen only a few times. This CDR3 fails to terminate in the conserved phenylalanine or tryptophan, so it likely reflects a read error. No DNA is shown, since the ends of the CDR3 on it are uncertain; the CDR3 is the one TCRdb lists. The genes are TRBV3-1 (or the pseudogene TRBV3-2) and TRBJ1-1. The CDR3 is 10 amino acids long, termini counted. Germline V lookup: CDR1 LGHDT, CDR2 YNNKEL (reference sequence). CDR3 sequence: CASSQDGSGG.

Only a few counts were recorded for this clone. This chain connects TRBV27 to TRBJ2-2; tentative D call: TRBD1 (5 bases). The V gene lost 2 bases and the J gene lost 4 bases, with 8 bases spanning the gap. Germline V gene data show CDR1 as MNHEY and CDR2 as SMNVEV (reference sequence). There are 14 residues in the CDR3. CDR3 protein: CASSLQGTTGELFF. CDR3 DNA sequence: TGTGCCAGCAGTTTACAGGGAACCACCGGGGAGCTGTTTTTT.

The chain has TRBV19 and TRBJ1-1, with 8 bases lining up with TRBD1. J was trimmed by 4 bases and V by 4 bases; bases with no gene match: 5. CDR3 length: 14 amino acids. Germline V gene sequence: CDR1 LNHDA, CDR2 SQIVND (reference sequence). This CDR3 is CASSTDRASTEAFF. CDR3 in DNA: TGTGCCAGTAGTACGGACAGGGCGTCCACTGAAGCTTTCTTT. Together with reference TRBV19 and TRBJ1-1, the CDR3 gives the full variable domain: DGGITQSPKYLFRKEGQNVTLSCEQNLNHDAMYWYRQDPGQGLRLIYYSQIVNDFQKGDIAEGYSVSREKKESFPLTVTSAQKNPTAFYLCASSTDRASTEAFFGQGTRLTVV.

The chain recombines TRBV19 with TRBJ2-1; D is perhaps TRBD1 (6 bases). The CDR3 covers 16 residues. Trimming cost V 5 bases and J 0 bases, with 14 bases left between them. Germline values: CDR1 LNHDA, CDR2 SQIVND (reference sequence). The CDR3 bases are TGTGCCAGTAGTCTCCGACAGGCTCGCTCCTACAATGAGCAGTTCTTC. Its protein product is CASSLRQARSYNEQFF.

V usage is TRBV3-1 (or the pseudogene TRBV3-2) and J usage is TRBJ2-2; D possibly corresponds to TRBD1 (5 bases). CDR1 is LGHDT, CDR2 YNNKEL, per germline (reference sequence). Trimming left V 1 base short and J 5 bases short, with 17 bases between. The CDR3 sequence is 17 residues long. DNA of the CDR3: TGTGCCAGCAGCCAAGTACCTCCCAGGGTAGGGACCGGGGAGCTGTTTTTT. This codes for CASSQVPPRVGTGELFF.

This clone was observed a single time. The genes are TRBV5-1 and TRBJ2-4; 8 bases map to TRBD1. CDR1 and CDR2 (germline): SGHRS, YFSETQ. CDR3 length equals 16 residues. The V gene end was trimmed by 4 bases and the J gene end by 3 bases; junction bases not matched to a gene: 9. CDR3 in DNA: TGCGCCAGCAGCGCATACCAGGGGGCCGGCAAAAACATTCAGTACTTC. This sequence encodes CASSAYQGAGKNIQYF.

This chain uses TRBV19 with TRBJ2-2; D may be TRBD2 (5 bases). With 11 bases removed from V and 0 bases from J, the gap between germline ends came to 13 bases. From germline, CDR1 is LNHDA and CDR2 SQIVND (reference sequence). The CDR3 is 14 amino acids. The CDR3 coding sequence is TGTGCCTCCAAAGGAGGTCCGAACACCGGGGAGCTGTTTTTT. Its translation is CASKGGPNTGELFF.

This clone appeared a few times. Other DNA sequences from this sample encode an identical CDR3 as well. V is TRBV7-9 and J is TRBJ1-2; D might be TRBD1 (5 bases). This CDR3 region has 11 residues. Germline V CDR1 and CDR2: SEHNR, FQNEAQ (reference sequence). V lost 7 bases, J lost 7 bases, and 10 bases lay in between. The CDR3 here is CASTRGGGYTF. CDR3 nucleotide sequence: TGTGCCAGCACGCGCGGGGGTGGCTACACCTTC.

The gene calls are TRBV27 and TRBJ1-4; TRBD1 might be the D (5 bases). The length of the CDR3 is 14 residues. Trimming removed 0 bases from V and 3 bases from J, with 5 bases in between. The germline CDR1 and CDR2 sequences are MNHEY and SMNVEV (reference sequence). CDR3 region: CASSLSRANEKLFF. The CDR3 nucleotides read TGTGCCAGCAGTTTATCCAGGGCTAATGAAAAACTGTTTTTT.

The V call is TRBV7-3, the J call TRBJ2-3; D is uncertain. Germline V gene sequence: CDR1 SGHTA, CDR2 FQGTGA. The CDR3 contains 14 residues. Between the trimmed V and J ends, which lost 1 base and 4 bases, there was a span of 9 bases. The CDR3: CASSLRQFPDTQYF. DNA of the CDR3: TGTGCCAGCAGCTTAAGGCAGTTTCCAGATACGCAGTATTTT.

The CDR3 nucleotides read TGTGCCAGCAGTGAAGCAGGGGCTCCCCAAGAGACCCAGTACTTC. The encoded protein is CASSEAGAPQETQYF. The V call is TRBV6-1, the J call TRBJ2-5; D is perhaps TRBD1 (5 bases). The CDR3 has 15 amino acids. The V end was cut by 0 bases, the J end by 1 base, with 9 bases between. Germline V CDR1 and CDR2: MNHNS, SASEGT.